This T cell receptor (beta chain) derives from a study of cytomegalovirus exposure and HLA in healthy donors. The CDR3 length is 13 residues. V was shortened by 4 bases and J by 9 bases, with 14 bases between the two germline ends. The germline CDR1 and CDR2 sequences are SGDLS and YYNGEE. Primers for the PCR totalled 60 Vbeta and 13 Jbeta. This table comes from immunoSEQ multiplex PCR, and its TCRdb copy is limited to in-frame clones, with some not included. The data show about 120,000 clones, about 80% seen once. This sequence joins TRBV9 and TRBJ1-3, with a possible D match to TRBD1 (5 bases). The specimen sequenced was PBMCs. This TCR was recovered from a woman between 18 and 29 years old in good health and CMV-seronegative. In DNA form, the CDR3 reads TGTGCCAGCAGCCCGGGGACTGCCATCACCATATATTTT. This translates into CASSPGTAITIYF. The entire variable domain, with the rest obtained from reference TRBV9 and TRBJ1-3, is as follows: DSGVTQTPKHLITATGQRVTLRCSPRSGDLSVYWYQQSLDQGLQFLIQYYNGEERAKGNILERFSAQQFPDLHSELNLSSLELGDSALYFCASSPGTAITIYFGEGSWLTVV.